A single sample is the source of the 8 T cell receptor beta chains below, sequenced in a study of blood T cell repertoires in COVID-19. Sequenced by immunoSEQ multiplex PCR; TCRdb stores in-frame clones only, minus some. Of roughly 22,000 clones in the sample, about 91% were seen once. Source material: peripheral blood. These receptors all stem from a man between 65 and 79 years old with active COVID-19.

This clone came up once. The chain links TRBV19 to TRBJ1-1; unclear D gene. The V gene lost 3 bases and the J gene lost 2 bases, with 10 bases spanning the gap. The CDR3 sequence is 14 residues long. CDR1 is LNHDA, CDR2 SQIVND, per germline (reference sequence). The CDR3 DNA is TGTGCCAGTAGTATCCCGCTAATTAACACTGAAGCTTTCTTT. As protein: CASSIPLINTEAFF.

The CDR3 DNA is TGTGCCAGCAGTTTAAGGTGGGAGCAACCGCAGTACTTC. Its protein is CASSLRWEQPQYF. The chain combines TRBV7-6 with TRBJ2-7; D may be TRBD2 (5 bases). Trimming removed 6 bases from V and 9 bases from J, with 18 bases in between. Germline lookup yields CDR1 SGHVS and CDR2 FNYEAQ. This CDR3 has 13 amino acids.

This clone was detected only once. The J gene is TRBJ1-1, the V gene TRBV7-2, with a possible D match to TRBD1 (6 bases). V was trimmed by 2 bases and J by 1 base, leaving 17 bases between them. The CDR3 runs to 17 residues. Germline values: CDR1 SGHTA, CDR2 FQGNSA. The CDR3 DNA reads TGTGCCAGCAGCTTACAAGGGGGAATGATGAGGAACACTGAAGCTTTCTTT. Amino acid sequence: CASSLQGGMMRNTEAFF. Full variable domain (rest looked up from reference TRBV7-2 and TRBJ1-1): GAGVSQSPSNKVTEKGKDVELRCDPISGHTALYWYRQSLGQGLEFLIYFQGNSAPDKSGLPSDRFSAERTGGSVSTLTIQRTQQEDSAVYLCASSLQGGMMRNTEAFFGQGTRLTVV.

The rearrangement joins TRBV5-6 to TRBJ2-1; D remains unclear. Trimming took off 5 bases at V and 0 bases at J, with 12 bases between the two ends. The CDR3 is made up of 15 amino acids. The germline gives CDR1 SGHDT, CDR2 YYEEEE. The chain's CDR3 is CASSHISSSYNEQFF. Written as DNA, the CDR3 is TGTGCCAGCAGTCACATCTCTAGCTCCTACAATGAGCAGTTCTTC.

The chain employs TRBV7-3 and TRBJ2-6; the match to TRBD1 covers 11 bases. CDR3 length: 18 residues. Germline values: CDR1 SGHTA, CDR2 FQGTGA. V shed 5 bases, J shed 0 bases, and the junction held 6 bases outside the gene matches. The CDR3 coding sequence is TGTGCCAGCAGCCCACCGGGACAGGGGGACTCTGGGGCCAACGTCCTGACTTTC. Translated, it gives CASSPPGQGDSGANVLTF.

The rearrangement links TRBV19 to TRBJ2-6; D remains unclear. Between the trimmed V and J ends, which lost 3 bases and 6 bases, there was a span of 9 bases. Germline assignment: CDR1 LNHDA and CDR2 SQIVND (reference sequence). The CDR3 spans 14 residues. In nucleotides, the CDR3 is TGTGCCAGTAGTATGGCGGATTCGGCCAACGTCCTGACTTTC. Translation gives CASSMADSANVLTF.

The CDR3 spells CASSSSRVKWWFF. CDR3 in DNA: TGTGCCAGCAGCTCGAGCCGGGTCAAGTGGTGGTTCTTC. The genes are TRBV7-2 and TRBJ2-1; D gene ambiguous. Germline lookup yields CDR1 SGHTA and CDR2 FQGNSA. The CDR3 covers 13 residues. Deletions cut 4 bases from V and 15 bases from J, with 19 bases between.

The chain employs TRBV7-8 and TRBJ2-1, with TRBD2 matching 13 bases. The CDR3 consists of 17 residues. J lost 0 bases, V lost 4 bases, and 3 bases had no gene match. Germline lookup yields CDR1 SGHVS and CDR2 FQNEAQ. The CDR3 loop is CASSSRLAGGSYNEQFF. The CDR3 DNA follows: TGTGCCAGCAGCTCCCGACTAGCGGGAGGCTCCTACAATGAGCAGTTCTTC.